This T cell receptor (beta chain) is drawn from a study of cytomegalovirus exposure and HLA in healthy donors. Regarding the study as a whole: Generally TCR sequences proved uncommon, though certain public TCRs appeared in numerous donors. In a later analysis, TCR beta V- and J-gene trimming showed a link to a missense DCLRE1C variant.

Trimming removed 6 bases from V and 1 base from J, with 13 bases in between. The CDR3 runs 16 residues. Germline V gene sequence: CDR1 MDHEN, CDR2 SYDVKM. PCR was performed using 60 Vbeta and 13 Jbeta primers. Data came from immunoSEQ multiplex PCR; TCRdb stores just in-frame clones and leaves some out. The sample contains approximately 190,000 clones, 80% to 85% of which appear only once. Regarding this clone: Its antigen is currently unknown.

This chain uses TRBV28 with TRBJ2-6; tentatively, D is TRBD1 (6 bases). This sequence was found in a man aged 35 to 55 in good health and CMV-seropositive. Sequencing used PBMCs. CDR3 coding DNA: TGTGCCAGCAGGCAGGGACACCTATCTGGGGCCAACGTCCTGACTTTC. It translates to CASRQGHLSGANVLTF.